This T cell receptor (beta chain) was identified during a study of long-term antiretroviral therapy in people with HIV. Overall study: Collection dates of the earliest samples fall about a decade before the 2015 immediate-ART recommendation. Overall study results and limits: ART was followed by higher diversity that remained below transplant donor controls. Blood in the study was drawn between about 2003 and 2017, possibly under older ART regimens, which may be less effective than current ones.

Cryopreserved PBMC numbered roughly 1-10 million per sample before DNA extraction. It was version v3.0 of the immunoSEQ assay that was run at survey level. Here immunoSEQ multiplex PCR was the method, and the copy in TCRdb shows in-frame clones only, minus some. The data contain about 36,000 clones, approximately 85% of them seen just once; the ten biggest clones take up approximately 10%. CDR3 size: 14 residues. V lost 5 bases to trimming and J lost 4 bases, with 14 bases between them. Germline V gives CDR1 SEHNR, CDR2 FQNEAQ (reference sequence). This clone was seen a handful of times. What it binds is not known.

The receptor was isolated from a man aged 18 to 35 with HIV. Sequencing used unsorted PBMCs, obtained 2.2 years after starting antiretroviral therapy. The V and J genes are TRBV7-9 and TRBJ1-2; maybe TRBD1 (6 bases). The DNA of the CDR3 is TGTGCCAGCAGCAACCAACAGGGTGCCTATGGCTACACCTTC. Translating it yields CASSNQQGAYGYTF. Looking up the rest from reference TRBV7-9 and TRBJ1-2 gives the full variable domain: DTGVSQNPRHKITKRGQNVTFRCDPISEHNRLYWYRQTLGQGPEFLTYFQNEAQLEKSRLLSDRFSAERPKGSFSTLEIQRTEQGDSAMYLCASSNQQGAYGYTFGSGTRLTVV.